This T cell receptor (beta chain) was sequenced in a study of CD8 T cells in Susac syndrome. This CDR3 is built from 15 residues. The V gene lost 2 bases and the J gene lost 2 bases, with 15 bases spanning the gap. Germline values: CDR1 GTSNPN, CDR2 SVGIG (reference sequence). The RNA input was roughly 0.45 to 1 ug, and it was reverse transcribed with random hexamers. The CDR3 of TCR beta was amplified by immunoSEQ multiplex PCR across 54 Vbeta and 13 Jbeta. Using its own MiXCR run on the immunoSEQ multiplex PCR reads, TCRdb lists one record per CDR3 protein. The repertoire holds just over 300,000 distinct CDR3 sequences, with roughly 94% as singletons. Sequencing of TCR beta covered CD8+ and CD4+ T cells obtained from blood. The multiple sclerosis controls were treatment-naive patients, and their relapsing-remitting disease was stable or active. TEMRA cells were FACS-enriched and CD8+ and CD4+ T cells negatively isolated.

This receptor was identified in a human donor with multiple sclerosis. The rearrangement links TRBV30 to TRBJ2-5; D is tentatively TRBD1 or TRBD2 (6 bases each). Sequenced input: CD4+ T cells from PBMCs. The CDR3 DNA follows: TGTGCCTGGAGTTTTGGGGGGCAGTTTCAAGAGACCCAGTACTTC. Translated: CAWSFGGQFQETQYF.